Shown below are 30 T cell receptor beta chains from a single sample sequenced in a study of T cell repertoires in cytomegalovirus infection. TCRdb redid the calling of the reads with MiXCR, one entry per CDR3 protein. The sample lists under 850,000 distinct CDR3 sequences; approximately 34% were seen once. Input material: PBMCs. These receptors all stem from a human donor in good health (CMV status not recorded). Some clones in this sample may be carry-over from other donors' samples.

Concerning this clonotype itself: At one end the junction does not follow the germline gene, possibly because of a read error. The V and J genes are TRBV5-1 and TRBJ2-3; D possibly corresponds to TRBD2 (5 bases). CDR3 length: 16 amino acids. CDR1 is SGHRS, CDR2 YFSETQ, per germline. The CDR3 DNA follows: TGCGCCAGCCGCTTGGCGGGCAGAAGAAGCACAGATACGCAGTATTTT. Protein: CASRLAGRRSTDTQYF.

This clonotype showed up just a few times. The V call is TRBV19, the J call TRBJ1-5; no reliable D call. The CDR3 sequence is 16 residues long. The germline V gene has CDR1 LNHDA and CDR2 SQIVND (reference sequence). V dropped 0 bases and J dropped 3 bases, with 12 bases sitting between them. CDR3 sequence (DNA): TGTGCCAGTAGTATAGATCGGCTGTCAGACAATCAGCCCCAGCATTTT. Protein sequence: CASSIDRLSDNQPQHF.

This clonotype has a handful of counts. This chain links TRBV6-5 with TRBJ2-5; the match to TRBD1 covers 7 bases. The CDR3 runs 14 residues. The germline V gene has CDR1 MNHEY and CDR2 SVGAGI. The V and J ends lost 7 bases and 2 bases, in that order; junction bases with no gene match: 7. The CDR3 DNA follows: TGTGCCAGCACTAAATGGGACAGTCAAGAGACCCAGTACTTC. Protein: CASTKWDSQETQYF.

The chain recombines TRBV10-3 with TRBJ1-4, with D tentatively TRBD1 (6 bases). V lost 4 bases to trimming and J lost 6 bases, with 12 bases between them. The CDR3 sequence is 14 residues long. The V gene's germline CDR1 is ENHRY and CDR2 SYGVKD. CDR3 sequence: CAISVSGGHEKLFF. CDR3 sequence (DNA): TGTGCCATCAGTGTCTCTGGGGGGCATGAAAAACTGTTTTTT.

In DNA form, the CDR3 reads TGTGCCAGCATGCGGATACACAGACGCTCTGGAAACACCATATATTTT. Amino acids: CASMRIHRRSGNTIYF. The V call is TRBV2, the J call TRBJ1-3; D is unclear. The germline gives CDR1 SNHLY, CDR2 FYNNEI. V lost 7 bases and J 0 bases, leaving 16 bases between the germline ends. CDR3 length: 16 residues.

In regard to this clonotype: The junction differs from germline at one of its ends, possibly a read error. The chain recombines TRBV15 with TRBJ1-2, with TRBD1 matching over 7 bases. Germline V gene sequence: CDR1 LNHNV, CDR2 YYDKDF (reference sequence). The CDR3 has 15 amino acids. Here the CDR3 DNA reads TGTGCCACCGGCATTGGACAGGAGTTCTCCTATGGCTACAACTTC. This codes for CATGIGQEFSYGYNF.

As to this clonotype: This could be a read error, since a much larger clone is one nucleotide away. The rearrangement links TRBV20-1 to TRBJ1-4; D is uncertain. The germline V gene has CDR1 DFQATT and CDR2 SNEGSKA (reference sequence). The CDR3 sequence is 11 residues long. V was shortened by 0 bases and J by 5 bases, with 1 base between the two germline ends. CDR3 DNA sequence: TGCAGTGCTAGAGAAAATGAAAAACTGTTTTTT. This gives the protein CSARENEKLFF.

V is TRBV12-3 or TRBV12-4 and J is TRBJ1-2; 8 positions match TRBD1. Trimming at V came to 4 bases and at J to 4 bases, leaving 11 bases not matched to a gene. The CDR3 is 16 amino acids. For the CDR3, the DNA is TGTGCCAGCAGTTCCCCGCGGGCAGGGGGCGTCTATGGCTACACCTTC. Its protein is CASSSPRAGGVYGYTF.

The J gene is TRBJ2-7, the V gene TRBV28; no clear D. Trimming cost V 5 bases and J 6 bases, with 11 bases left between them. This CDR3 is built from 12 residues. CDR1 and CDR2 (germline): MDHEN, SYDVKM. The CDR3 loop is CASSLIGAEQYF. In nucleotides, the CDR3 is TGTGCCAGCAGTCTCATTGGTGCCGAGCAGTACTTC.

This clonotype was counted between two and nine times. The gene calls are TRBV27 and TRBJ1-2; unclear D gene. Trimming removed 8 bases at V and 4 bases at J, with 14 bases between. The CDR3 has 13 residues. From germline, CDR1 is MNHEY and CDR2 SMNVEV (reference sequence). The CDR3 loop is CASGPGFGYGYTF. The CDR3 nucleotides read TGTGCCAGCGGGCCAGGTTTCGGCTATGGCTACACCTTC.

This chain links TRBV6-1 with TRBJ1-1; the D gene is possibly TRBD1 (5 bases). The CDR3 runs 14 residues. Looked up from germline, CDR1 is MNHNS and CDR2 is SASEGT. V was clipped by 1 base and J by 3 bases, with 9 bases between them. Written as DNA, the CDR3 is TGTGCCAGCAGTGAAGGGGGCGCGGACACTGAAGCTTTCTTT. This codes for CASSEGGADTEAFF.

About this clonotype itself: Just one base apart from a much larger clone, this may be a read error. Since the CDR3 does not end with the conserved phenylalanine or tryptophan, this likely comes from a read error. The chain recombines TRBV28 with TRBJ2-7; tentatively, D is TRBD1 or TRBD2 (5 bases each). CDR1 and CDR2 from the germline V gene are MDHEN and SYDVKM. The V end lost 7 bases, the J end lost 6 bases, and 19 bases lay between the germline ends. The CDR3 is made up of 14 amino acids. CDR3 amino acids: CASTPAGRVAEQYL. The CDR3 DNA is TGTGCCAGCACCCCGGCAGGGAGAGTCGCCGAGCAGTACTTA.

This clonotype has more than one count but fewer than ten. The chain links TRBV27 to TRBJ2-7; no clear D gene. The V end was cut by 6 bases, the J end by 3 bases, with 12 bases between. The CDR3 sequence is 13 residues long. Germline-derived CDR1 and CDR2 are MNHEY and SMNVEV (reference sequence). The CDR3 region is CASRGRALYEQYF. DNA for the CDR3: TGTGCCAGCAGGGGTAGGGCCCTCTACGAGCAGTACTTC.

With respect to this clonotype: The junction shows a germline mismatch at one end, possibly a read error. This chain connects TRBV28 to TRBJ2-3; D unresolved. CDR3 length: 16 residues. Per the germline V gene, CDR1 is MDHEN and CDR2 is SYDVKM. The CDR3 here is CARSLSQTLSTDTQYF. The CDR3 region has the DNA TGTGCCCGCAGTTTGTCGCAGACCCTTAGCACAGATACGCAGTATTTT. The entire variable domain, with the rest obtained from reference TRBV28 and TRBJ2-3, is as follows: DVKVTQSSRYLVKRTGEKVFLECVQDMDHENMFWYRQDPGLGLRLIYFSYDVKMKEKGDIPEGYSVSREKKERFSLILESASTNQTSMYLCARSLSQTLSTDTQYFGPGTRLTVL.

The genes are TRBV7-2 and TRBJ1-2, with TRBD1 matching over 8 bases. Germline CDR1 and CDR2: SGHTA and FQGNSA. Trimming took 4 bases from V and 5 from J; bases not matched to a gene: 3. The CDR3 covers 13 residues. The CDR3 loop is CASSSDREYGYTF. The DNA for the CDR3 is TGTGCCAGCAGCTCGGACAGGGAATATGGCTACACCTTC. The whole variable domain, filled in from reference TRBV7-2 and TRBJ1-2, reads GAGVSQSPSNKVTEKGKDVELRCDPISGHTALYWYRQSLGQGLEFLIYFQGNSAPDKSGLPSDRFSAERTGGSVSTLTIQRTQQEDSAVYLCASSSDREYGYTFGSGTRLTVV.

This clonotype came up a few times. The chain carries TRBV19 and TRBJ1-1, with 11 bases lining up with TRBD1. CDR3 length: 14 amino acids. Germline V gene lookup returns CDR1 LNHDA and CDR2 SQIVND (reference sequence). The junction had 6 bases not matched to a gene; V was cut back by 7 bases and J by 5 bases. CDR3 sequence: CASKMDRGRTEAFF. CDR3 DNA: TGTGCCAGTAAAATGGACAGGGGGCGTACTGAAGCTTTCTTT.

This clonotype was detected a few times. The chain recombines TRBV7-9 with TRBJ2-5; tentative D call: TRBD2 (5 bases). V was cut by 1 base and J by 6 bases, with 9 bases left in between. From germline, CDR1 is SEHNR and CDR2 FQNEAQ (reference sequence). CDR3 length: 13 amino acids. The CDR3 spells CASSLGSGQTQYF. The DNA of the CDR3 is TGTGCCAGCAGCTTAGGCAGCGGTCAGACCCAGTACTTC.

This clonotype has just a few counts. The chain uses TRBV6-1 and TRBJ2-1; 7 bases are a match to TRBD2. Germline V lookup: CDR1 MNHNS, CDR2 SASEGT. The CDR3 is made up of 14 amino acids. The ends lost 0 bases at V and 16 bases at J; junction bases unmatched: 12. The CDR3 nucleotides read TGTGCCAGCAGTGAAGCGCTTCGGCGGGAGTTGAACTTCTTC. This encodes CASSEALRRELNFF.

This clonotype was detected only a few times. The J gene is TRBJ1-4, the V gene TRBV11-2; D call uncertain. Per germline, CDR1 SGHAT and CDR2 FQNNGV. The CDR3 is 13 residues long. Trimming shortened V by 5 bases and J by 6 bases, and 10 bases separated the two germline ends. The CDR3 DNA follows: TGTGCCAGCAGCCTTTCCTCTCATGAAAAACTGTTTTTT. This sequence encodes CASSLSSHEKLFF.

This clonotype was seen ten or more times. J is TRBJ1-1 and V is TRBV7-8; the match to TRBD1 covers 7 bases. CDR3 length: 14 residues. Germline CDR1 is SGHVS and CDR2 is FQNEAQ. Trimming at V came to 9 bases and at J to 1 base, leaving 8 bases not matched to a gene. The CDR3 sequence is CASATGSGNTEAFF. Here the CDR3 DNA reads TGTGCCAGTGCGACAGGGAGTGGGAACACTGAAGCTTTCTTT.

The chain combines TRBV28 with TRBJ2-1; possibly TRBD1 for D (6 bases). CDR3 length: 17 residues. Germline V lookup: CDR1 MDHEN, CDR2 SYDVKM. V shed 5 bases and J shed 6 bases, with 23 bases lying between them. The CDR3 loop is CASSPIGVQGFSNEQFF. The CDR3 coding sequence is TGTGCCAGCAGTCCGATCGGGGTACAGGGATTTTCCAATGAGCAGTTCTTC.

The chain has TRBV2 and TRBJ1-3; TRBD1 is a possible D gene (5 bases). Trimming stripped 3 bases from V and 0 bases from J, with 9 bases between. This CDR3 region has 15 residues. Germline V gene data show CDR1 as SNHLY and CDR2 as FYNNEI. Written as DNA, the CDR3 is TGTGCCAGCAGTGAGTGGGACCCCTCTGGAAACACCATATATTTT. Translating it yields CASSEWDPSGNTIYF.

This chain connects TRBV6-1 to TRBJ2-1; 8 bases match TRBD1. The CDR3 has 13 residues. J lost 6 bases, V lost 6 bases, and 4 bases had no gene match. Germline loops: CDR1 MNHNS, CDR2 SASEGT. The CDR3 DNA follows: TGTGCCAGCAGGGGGGGACAGGCCAATGAGCAGTTCTTC. Translating gives CASRGGQANEQFF.

This clonotype came up a few times. The chain carries TRBV25-1 and TRBJ2-4; D gene ambiguous. V lost 10 bases to trimming and J lost 0 bases, with 10 bases between them. The length of the CDR3 is 13 residues. CDR1 MGHDK and CDR2 SYGVNS come from the germline V gene. CDR3 coding DNA: TGTGCCACCTCCGGCATAGCCAAAAACATTCAGTACTTC. This sequence encodes CATSGIAKNIQYF. Supplemented by reference TRBV25-1 and TRBJ2-4, the full variable domain reads EADIYQTPRYLVIGTGKKITLECSQTMGHDKMYWYQQDPGMELHLIHYSYGVNSTEKGDLSSESTVSRIRTEHFPLTLESARPSHTSQYLCATSGIAKNIQYFGAGTRLSVL.

The rearrangement uses TRBV2 and TRBJ2-7, with TRBD1 identical over 10 bases. J gave up 5 bases and V 5 bases, and 6 bases lay outside the gene matches. The CDR3 extends over 14 amino acids. The germline CDR1 and CDR2 sequences are SNHLY and FYNNEI. CDR3 loop: CASSRDRGPDEQYF. CDR3 sequence (DNA): TGTGCCAGCAGTAGAGACAGGGGGCCGGACGAGCAGTACTTC.

The CDR3 region has the DNA TGTGCCAGCACCCGGACTACCTCTTCGGACGATGAGCAGTTCTTC. It translates to CASTRTTSSDDEQFF. J is TRBJ2-1 and V is TRBV28, with D maybe TRBD2 (6 bases). Per germline, CDR1 MDHEN and CDR2 SYDVKM. V shed 7 bases and J shed 8 bases, with 21 bases lying between them. The CDR3 covers 15 residues.

This chain uses TRBV28 with TRBJ1-2, with TRBD1 matching over 9 bases. The CDR3 loop spans 13 amino acids. V shed 4 bases and J 8 bases; nucleotides not matched to a gene: 5. Germline CDR1 MDHEN, CDR2 SYDVKM. The CDR3 DNA reads as TGTGCCAGCAGTTCGACAGGGGGAATGGGCTACACCTTC. Its protein product is CASSSTGGMGYTF.

This clonotype was observed once. A much larger clone lies one base from this, so it may be a read error. V and J are TRBV6-2 or TRBV6-3 and TRBJ1-1, with D possibly TRBD1 on 6 matching bases. This CDR3 contains 13 residues. Germline V gene sequence: CDR1 MNHEY, CDR2 SVGEGT. V lost 9 bases and J lost 5, with 16 bases in between. The CDR3 here is CASAKGEITEAFF. The CDR3 bases are TGTGCCAGTGCGAAGGGGGAAATAACTGAAGCTTTCTTT.

This chain links TRBV12-3 or TRBV12-4 with TRBJ2-1; possible D gene TRBD2, 6 bases. V lost 3 bases and J 0 bases, leaving 9 bases between the germline ends. This CDR3 has 15 residues. The CDR3 nucleotides read TGTGCCAGCAGTTTTTGGGGACTCTCCTACAATGAGCAGTTCTTC. As protein: CASSFWGLSYNEQFF.

Notes on this clonotype: At one end, the junction sequence differs from germline, possibly due to a read error. This chain links TRBV7-2 with TRBJ1-2; 7 bases map to TRBD1. The germline V gene encodes CDR1 SGHTA and CDR2 FQGNSA. The CDR3 extends over 13 amino acids. CDR3 amino acids: CASSLEFNRGPIF. The CDR3, as DNA: TGTGCCAGCAGCTTAGAATTTAACAGGGGTCCCATCTTC.